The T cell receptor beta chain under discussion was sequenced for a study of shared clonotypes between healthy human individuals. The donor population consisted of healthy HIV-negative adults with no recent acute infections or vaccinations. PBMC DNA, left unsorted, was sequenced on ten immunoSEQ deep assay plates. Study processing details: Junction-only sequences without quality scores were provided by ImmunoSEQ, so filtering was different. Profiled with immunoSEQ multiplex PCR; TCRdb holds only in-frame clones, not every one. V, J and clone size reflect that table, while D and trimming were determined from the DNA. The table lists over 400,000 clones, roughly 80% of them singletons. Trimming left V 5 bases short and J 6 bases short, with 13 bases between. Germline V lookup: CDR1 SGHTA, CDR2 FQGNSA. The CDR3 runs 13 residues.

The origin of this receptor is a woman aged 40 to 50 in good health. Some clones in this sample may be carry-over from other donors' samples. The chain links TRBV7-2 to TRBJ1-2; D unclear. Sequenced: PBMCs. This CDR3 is CASSPAGAHGYTF. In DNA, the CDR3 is TGTGCCAGCAGCCCCGCGGGTGCCCATGGCTACACCTTC.